One sample yielded the 4 T cell receptor beta chains listed below, sequenced in a study of blood T cell repertoires in COVID-19. Clones were read by immunoSEQ multiplex PCR, and TCRdb kept only the in-frame ones, dropping some. The table lists roughly 250,000 clones, roughly 82% of them singletons. Specimen: peripheral blood. The receptors were gathered from a woman older than 75 with active or convalescent COVID-19.

CDR3 protein: CASSYVGQPNYGYTF. The CDR3 DNA reads TGTGCCAGCAGTTACGTGGGACAACCGAACTATGGCTACACCTTC. This chain connects TRBV6-5 to TRBJ1-2, with a tentative D call TRBD1 (6 bases). The CDR3 has 15 residues. The ends were cut back, 2 bases at V and 2 bases at J, with 12 bases in the middle. Germline CDR1 reads MNHEY; CDR2 reads SVGAGI.

The chain recombines TRBV27 with TRBJ1-6; 7 bases agree with TRBD1. V dropped 10 bases and J dropped 9; count of bases not matched to a gene: 12. The CDR3 is 14 amino acids. The germline gives CDR1 MNHEY, CDR2 SMNVEV (reference sequence). Here the CDR3 reads CATHFGTVSSPLHF. The CDR3 bases are TGTGCCACCCACTTCGGGACAGTTTCTTCACCCCTCCACTTT.

The rearrangement links TRBV15 to TRBJ2-1; 13 nucleotides match TRBD2. The CDR3 covers 17 residues. Unmatched junction bases numbered 7, after V lost 0 bases and J lost 8 bases. Germline V gene data show CDR1 as LNHNV and CDR2 as YYDKDF (reference sequence). The chain's CDR3 is CATSRDLTSGRADEQFF. The DNA for the CDR3 is TGTGCCACCAGCAGAGATTTAACTAGCGGGAGGGCCGATGAGCAGTTCTTC. Using reference TRBV15 and TRBJ2-1 for the parts outside the CDR3, the full variable domain is DAMVIQNPRYQVTQFGKPVTLSCSQTLNHNVMYWYQQKSSQAPKLLFHYYDKDFNNEADTPDNFQSRRPNTSFCFLDIRSPGLGDTAMYLCATSRDLTSGRADEQFFGPGTRLTVL.

The count of this clone is one. The chain carries TRBV5-1 and TRBJ2-3, with 9 nucleotides matching TRBD2. The CDR3 has 16 residues. Germline CDR1 SGHRS, CDR2 YFSETQ. The V gene end was trimmed by 2 bases and the J gene end by 0 bases; junction bases not matched to a gene: 4. CDR3 protein: CASSLGLAHSTDTQYF. As DNA, the CDR3 is TGCGCCAGCAGCTTAGGACTAGCGCATAGCACAGATACGCAGTATTTT.